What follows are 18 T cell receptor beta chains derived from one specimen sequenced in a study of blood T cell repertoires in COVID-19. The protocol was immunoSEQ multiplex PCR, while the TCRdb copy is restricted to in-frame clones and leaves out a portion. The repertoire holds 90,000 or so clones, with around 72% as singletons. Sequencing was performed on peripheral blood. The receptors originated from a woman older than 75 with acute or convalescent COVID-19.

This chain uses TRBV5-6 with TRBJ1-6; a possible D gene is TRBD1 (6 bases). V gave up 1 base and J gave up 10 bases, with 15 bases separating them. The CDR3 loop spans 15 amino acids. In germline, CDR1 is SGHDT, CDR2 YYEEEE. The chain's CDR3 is CASSLLTGSGSPLHF. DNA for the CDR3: TGTGCCAGCAGCTTGTTAACAGGGTCGGGATCACCCCTCCACTTT.

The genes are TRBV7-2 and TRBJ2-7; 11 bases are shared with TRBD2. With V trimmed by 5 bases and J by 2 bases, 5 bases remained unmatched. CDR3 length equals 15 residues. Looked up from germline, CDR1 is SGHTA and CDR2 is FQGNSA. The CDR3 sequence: CASSQPGLAAYEQYF. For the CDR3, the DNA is TGTGCCAGCAGCCAACCGGGACTAGCGGCCTACGAGCAGTACTTC. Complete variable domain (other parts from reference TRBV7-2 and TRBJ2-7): GAGVSQSPSNKVTEKGKDVELRCDPISGHTALYWYRQSLGQGLEFLIYFQGNSAPDKSGLPSDRFSAERTGGSVSTLTIQRTQQEDSAVYLCASSQPGLAAYEQYFGPGTRLTVT.

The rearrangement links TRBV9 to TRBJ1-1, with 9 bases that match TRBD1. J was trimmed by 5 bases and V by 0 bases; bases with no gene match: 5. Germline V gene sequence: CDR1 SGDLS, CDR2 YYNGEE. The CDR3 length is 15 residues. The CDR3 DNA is TGTGCCAGCAGCGTAGAAAGACAGGGGGGGACTGAAGCTTTCTTT. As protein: CASSVERQGGTEAFF.

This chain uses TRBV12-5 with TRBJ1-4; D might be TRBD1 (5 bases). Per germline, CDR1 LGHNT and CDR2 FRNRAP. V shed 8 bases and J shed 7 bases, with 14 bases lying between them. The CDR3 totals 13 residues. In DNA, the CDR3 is TGTGCTAGTTCCCGCAGGGAAGGTGAAAAACTGTTTTTT. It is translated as CASSRREGEKLFF. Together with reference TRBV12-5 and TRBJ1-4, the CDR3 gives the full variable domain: DARVTQTPRHKVTEMGQEVTMRCQPILGHNTVFWYRQTMMQGLELLAYFRNRAPLDDSGMPKDRFSAEMPDATLATLKIQPSEPRDSAVYFCASSRREGEKLFFGSGTQLSVL.

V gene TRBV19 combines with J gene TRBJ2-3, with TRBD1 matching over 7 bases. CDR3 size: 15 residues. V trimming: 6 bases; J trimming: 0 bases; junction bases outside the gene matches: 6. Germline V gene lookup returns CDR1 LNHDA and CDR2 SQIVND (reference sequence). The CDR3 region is CASRSEGASTDTQYF. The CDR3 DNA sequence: TGTGCCAGTAGGAGTGAGGGGGCTAGCACAGATACGCAGTATTTT.

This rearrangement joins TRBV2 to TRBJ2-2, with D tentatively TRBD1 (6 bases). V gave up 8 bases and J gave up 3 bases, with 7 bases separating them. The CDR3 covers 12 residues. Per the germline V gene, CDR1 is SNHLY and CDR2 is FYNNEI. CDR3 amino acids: CASGQYTGELFF. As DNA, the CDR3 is TGTGCCAGCGGACAGTACACCGGGGAGCTGTTTTTT.

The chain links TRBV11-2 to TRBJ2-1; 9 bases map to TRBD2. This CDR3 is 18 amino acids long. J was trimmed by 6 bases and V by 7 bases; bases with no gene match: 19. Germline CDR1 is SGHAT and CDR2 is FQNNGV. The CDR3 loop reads CASTFSGGGGAGGNEQFF. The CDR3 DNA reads TGTGCCAGCACTTTCTCGGGAGGCGGGGGGGCAGGAGGCAATGAGCAGTTCTTC. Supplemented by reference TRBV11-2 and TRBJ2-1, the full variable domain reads EAGVAQSPRYKIIEKRQSVAFWCNPISGHATLYWYQQILGQGPKLLIQFQNNGVVDDSQLPKDRFSAERLKGVDSTLKIQPAKLEDSAVYLCASTFSGGGGAGGNEQFFGPGTRLTVL.

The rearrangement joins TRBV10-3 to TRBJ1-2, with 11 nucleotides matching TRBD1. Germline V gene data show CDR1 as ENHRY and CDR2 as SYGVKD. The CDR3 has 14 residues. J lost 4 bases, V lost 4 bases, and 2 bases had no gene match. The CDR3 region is CAISGGTGGYGYTF. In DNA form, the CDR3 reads TGTGCCATCAGTGGGGGGACAGGGGGCTATGGCTACACCTTC.

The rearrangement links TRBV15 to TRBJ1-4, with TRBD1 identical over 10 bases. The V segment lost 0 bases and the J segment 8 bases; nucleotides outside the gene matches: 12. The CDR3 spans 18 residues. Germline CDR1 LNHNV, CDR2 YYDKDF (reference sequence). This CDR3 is CATSREPLDRGRGEKLFF. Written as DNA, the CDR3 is TGTGCCACCAGCAGAGAGCCCCTTGACAGGGGGCGGGGGGAAAAACTGTTTTTT.

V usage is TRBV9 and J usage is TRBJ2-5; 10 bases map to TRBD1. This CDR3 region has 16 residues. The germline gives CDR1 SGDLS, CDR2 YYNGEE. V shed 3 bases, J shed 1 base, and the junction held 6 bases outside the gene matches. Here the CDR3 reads CASSARQGAGQETQYF. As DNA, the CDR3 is TGTGCCAGCAGCGCCAGACAGGGGGCAGGCCAAGAGACCCAGTACTTC.

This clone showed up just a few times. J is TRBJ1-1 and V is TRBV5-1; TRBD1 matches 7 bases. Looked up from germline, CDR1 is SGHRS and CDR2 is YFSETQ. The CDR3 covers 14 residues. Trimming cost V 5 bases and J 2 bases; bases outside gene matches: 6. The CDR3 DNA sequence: TGCGCCAGCAGGGTTGGGGACAGAAACACTGAAGCTTTCTTT. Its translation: CASRVGDRNTEAFF.

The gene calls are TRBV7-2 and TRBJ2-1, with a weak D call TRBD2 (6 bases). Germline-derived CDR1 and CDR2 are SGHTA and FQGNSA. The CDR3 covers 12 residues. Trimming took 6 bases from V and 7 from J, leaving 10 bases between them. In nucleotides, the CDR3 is TGTGCCAGCAGTTGGGGAGGAAATGAGCAGTTCTTC. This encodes CASSWGGNEQFF.

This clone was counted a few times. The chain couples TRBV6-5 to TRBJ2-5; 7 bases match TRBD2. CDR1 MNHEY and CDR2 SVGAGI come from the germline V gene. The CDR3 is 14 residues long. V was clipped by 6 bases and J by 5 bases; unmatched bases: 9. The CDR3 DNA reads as TGTGCCAGCAGAACGGGGGGATTGGGCGAGACCCAGTACTTC. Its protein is CASRTGGLGETQYF.

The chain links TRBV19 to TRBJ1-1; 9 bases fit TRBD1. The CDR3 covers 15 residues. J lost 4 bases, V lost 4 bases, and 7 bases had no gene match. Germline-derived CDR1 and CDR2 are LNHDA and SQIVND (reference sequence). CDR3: CASSTPNRGLTEAFF. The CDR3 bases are TGTGCCAGTAGTACCCCCAACAGGGGGCTCACTGAAGCTTTCTTT.

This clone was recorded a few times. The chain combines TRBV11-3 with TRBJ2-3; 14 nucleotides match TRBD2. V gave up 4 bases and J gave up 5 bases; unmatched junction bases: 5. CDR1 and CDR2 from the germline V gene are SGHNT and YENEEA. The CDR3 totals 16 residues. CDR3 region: CASSSGLAGEGDTQYF. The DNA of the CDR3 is TGTGCCAGCAGCTCGGGACTAGCGGGGGAGGGAGATACGCAGTATTTT.

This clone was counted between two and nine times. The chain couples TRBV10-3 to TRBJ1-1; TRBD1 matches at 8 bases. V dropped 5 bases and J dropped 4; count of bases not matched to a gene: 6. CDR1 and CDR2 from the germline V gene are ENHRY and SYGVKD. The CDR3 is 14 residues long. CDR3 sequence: CAISPTGQGTEAFF. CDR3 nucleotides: TGTGCCATCAGTCCTACTGGACAGGGCACTGAAGCTTTCTTT.

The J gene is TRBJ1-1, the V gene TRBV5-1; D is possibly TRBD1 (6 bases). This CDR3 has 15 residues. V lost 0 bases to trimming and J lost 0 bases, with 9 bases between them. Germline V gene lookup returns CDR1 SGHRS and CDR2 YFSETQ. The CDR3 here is CASSLAGHMNTEAFF. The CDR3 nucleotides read TGCGCCAGCAGCTTGGCGGGACACATGAACACTGAAGCTTTCTTT. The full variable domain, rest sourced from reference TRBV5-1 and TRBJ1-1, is KAGVTQTPRYLIKTRGQQVTLSCSPISGHRSVSWYQQTPGQGLQFLFEYFSETQRNKGNFPGRFSGRQFSNSRSEMNVSTLELGDSALYLCASSLAGHMNTEAFFGQGTRLTVV.

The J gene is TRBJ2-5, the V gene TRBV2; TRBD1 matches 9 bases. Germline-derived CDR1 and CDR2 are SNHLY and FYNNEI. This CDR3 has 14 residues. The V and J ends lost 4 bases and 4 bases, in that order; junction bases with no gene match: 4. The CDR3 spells CASSGTGAGETQYF. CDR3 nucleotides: TGTGCCAGCAGTGGGACAGGGGCAGGAGAGACCCAGTACTTC.